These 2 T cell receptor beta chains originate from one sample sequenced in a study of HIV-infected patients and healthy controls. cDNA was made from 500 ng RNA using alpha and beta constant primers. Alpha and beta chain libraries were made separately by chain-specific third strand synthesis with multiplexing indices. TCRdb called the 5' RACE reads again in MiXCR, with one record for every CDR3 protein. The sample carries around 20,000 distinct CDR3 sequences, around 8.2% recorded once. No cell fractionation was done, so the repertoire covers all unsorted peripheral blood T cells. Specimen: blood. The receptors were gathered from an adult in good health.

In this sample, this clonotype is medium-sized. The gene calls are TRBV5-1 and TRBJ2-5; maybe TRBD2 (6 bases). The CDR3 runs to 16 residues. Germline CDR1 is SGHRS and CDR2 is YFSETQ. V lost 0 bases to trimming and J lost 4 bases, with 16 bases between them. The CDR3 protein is CASSLDSGWRGETQYF. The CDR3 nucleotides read TGCGCCAGCAGCTTGGACAGCGGATGGAGGGGAGAGACCCAGTACTTC.

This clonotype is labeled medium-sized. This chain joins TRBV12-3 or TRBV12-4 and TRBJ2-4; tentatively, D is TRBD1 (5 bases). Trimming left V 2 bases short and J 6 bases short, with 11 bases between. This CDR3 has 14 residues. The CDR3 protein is CASSLRGLPNIQYF. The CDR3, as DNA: TGTGCCAGCAGTTTAAGGGGCCTCCCAAACATTCAGTACTTC.